This T cell receptor (beta chain) was retrieved from a study of shared clonotypes between healthy human individuals. Germline V gives CDR1 LGHNA, CDR2 YSLEER. The CDR3 is 16 amino acids. V dropped 0 bases and J dropped 0 bases, with 12 bases sitting between them. The data were produced by immunoSEQ multiplex PCR, yet TCRdb's version contains in-frame clones alone and is incomplete. The sample holds 800,000 to 950,000 clones, about 96% seen once. CD8 cells regarded as naive lacked CD45RO, were positively chosen for CCR7, and omitted terminally differentiated effector memory CD45RA+ cells. Findings and caveats of the study: Generation of non-shared clonotypes was less probable than generation of clonotypes shared by all four donors.

Comment on this clone: Its cognate antigen is unknown.

This sequence originates from a man between 25 and 39 years old in good health. This chain links TRBV4-3 with TRBJ2-7; D may match TRBD1 or TRBD2 (5 bases each). Material: naive CD8+ T cells sorted from blood. CDR3 nucleotides: TGCGCCAGCAGCCAAGAAAGGGGACCAAGCTCCTACGAGCAGTACTTC. Translating gives CASSQERGPSSYEQYF.